Below are 4 T cell receptor beta chains sequenced from a single sample in a study of T cells in tuberculosis. Libraries were prepared by immunoSEQ multiplex PCR; TCRdb keeps only in-frame clonotypes and omits some of them. This table holds 35,000 to 55,000 clones, about 95% found once. Sequenced: PBMCs. These TCRs come from a donor aged 10-30 years with latent tuberculosis or without tuberculosis infection. Some clones in this sample may be carry-over from other donors' samples.

The rearrangement links TRBV5-1 to TRBJ2-7, with D possibly TRBD1 on 6 matching bases. CDR3 size: 14 residues. Trimming took 2 bases from V and 2 from J, leaving 11 bases between them. CDR1 is SGHRS and CDR2 is YFSETQ in the germline V gene. DNA for the CDR3: TGCGCCAGCAGCTTCAGGGGACCCACCTACGAGCAGTACTTC. It specifies CASSFRGPTYEQYF.

The gene calls are TRBV6-5 and TRBJ2-2; TRBD2 agrees at 12 bases. The junction had 7 bases not matched to a gene; V was cut back by 7 bases and J by 7 bases. The CDR3 has 15 residues. Germline V gene lookup returns CDR1 MNHEY and CDR2 SVGAGI. The CDR3 protein is CASTLWTSGVGELFF. For the CDR3, the DNA is TGTGCCAGCACTTTGTGGACTAGCGGGGTCGGGGAGCTGTTTTTT.

This clone was detected only once. The chain employs TRBV6-5 and TRBJ1-5, with D unresolved. CDR1 is MNHEY and CDR2 is SVGAGI in the germline V gene. V was shortened by 7 bases and J by 4 bases, with 8 bases between the two germline ends. CDR3 length: 12 residues. The CDR3 loop reads CASMLGNQPQHF. The DNA of the CDR3 is TGTGCCAGCATGCTAGGTAATCAGCCCCAGCATTTT.

The V call is TRBV10-3, the J call TRBJ1-2, with 9 bases fitting TRBD1. CDR3 length equals 15 residues. V was pared by 4 bases and J by 7 bases, with 10 bases of the junction left unmatched. Germline lookup yields CDR1 ENHRY and CDR2 SYGVKD. CDR3 sequence: CAISAPGQGFGGYTF. CDR3 bases: TGTGCCATCAGTGCCCCGGGACAGGGTTTCGGTGGCTACACCTTC.